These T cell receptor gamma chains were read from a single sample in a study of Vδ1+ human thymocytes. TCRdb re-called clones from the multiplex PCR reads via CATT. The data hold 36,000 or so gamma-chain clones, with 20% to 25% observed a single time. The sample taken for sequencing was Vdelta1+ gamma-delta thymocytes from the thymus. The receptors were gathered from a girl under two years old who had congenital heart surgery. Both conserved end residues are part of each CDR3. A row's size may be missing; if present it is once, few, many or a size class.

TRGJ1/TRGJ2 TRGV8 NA CATWDISYKKLF TGTGCCACCTGGGATATTTCCTATAAGAAACTCTTT
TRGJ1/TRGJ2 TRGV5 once CATWDRLGVF TGTGCCACCTGGGACAGGTTGGGGGTCTTT
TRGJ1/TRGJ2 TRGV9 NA CALCPHYLYYKKLF TGTGCCTTGTGCCCACACTACCTCTATTATAAGAAACTCTTT
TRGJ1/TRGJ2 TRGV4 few CATWDGKGYRGKLF TGTGCCACCTGGGACGGGAAAGGGTACCGTGGGAAACTCTTT
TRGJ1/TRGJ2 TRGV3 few CATWDRYIFHYKKLF TGTGCCACCTGGGACAGGTATATTTTTCATTATAAGAAACTCTTT
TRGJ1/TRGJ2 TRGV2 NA CATWDGQALYYKKLF TGTGCCACCTGGGACGGGCAAGCACTTTATTATAAGAAACTCTTT
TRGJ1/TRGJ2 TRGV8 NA CATWDYSMKAADKLF TGTGCCACCTGGGATTACAGCATGAAGGCCGCAGACAAACTCTTT
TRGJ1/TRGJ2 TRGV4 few CATWDVEGDYKKLF TGTGCCACCTGGGATGTTGAAGGGGATTATAAGAAACTCTTT
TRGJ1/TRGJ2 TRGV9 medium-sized CALWEVQDYKKLF TGTGCCTTGTGGGAGGTGCAAGATTATAAGAAACTCTTT
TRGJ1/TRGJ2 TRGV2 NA CATWPPGGDKKLF TGTGCCACCTGGCCCCCGGGTGGTGATAAGAAACTCTTT
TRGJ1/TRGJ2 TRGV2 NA CATWDGLRNYKKLF TGTGCCACCTGGGACGGGCTACGGAATTATAAGAAACTCTTT
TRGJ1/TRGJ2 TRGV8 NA CATWDRTRYYKKLF TGTGCCACCTGGGATCGGACCCGTTATTATAAGAAACTCTTT
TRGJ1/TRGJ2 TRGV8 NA CAGNYKKLF TGTGCCGGCAATTATAAGAAACTCTTT
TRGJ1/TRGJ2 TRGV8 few CATWDRSPMNYYKKLF TGTGCCACCTGGGATAGGTCTCCCATGAATTATTATAAGAAACTCTTT
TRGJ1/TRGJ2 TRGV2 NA CATWDGRRDYKKLF TGTGCCACCTGGGACGGGCGACGTGATTATAAGAAACTCTTT
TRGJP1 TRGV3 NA CATWDTLSRGEVTGWFKIF TGTGCCACCTGGGACACCCTAAGTAGGGGGGAGGTCACTGGTTGGTTCAAGATATTT
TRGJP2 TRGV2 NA CATWDGPGSSSDWIKTF TGTGCCACCTGGGACGGGCCAGGTAGTAGTAGTGATTGGATCAAGACGTTT
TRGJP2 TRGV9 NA CALWEEDSSDWIKTF TGTGCCTTGTGGGAGGAAGATAGTAGTGATTGGATCAAGACGTTT